This passage covers 16 T cell receptor beta chains from one sample sequenced in a study of blood T cell repertoires in COVID-19. Libraries were prepared by immunoSEQ multiplex PCR; TCRdb keeps only in-frame clonotypes and omits some of them. The table lists 75,000 to 85,000 clones, 70% to 90% of them singletons, with approximately 11% in the top ten. Sample: peripheral blood. The receptors were sampled from a man between 60 and 70 years old with COVID-19, enrolled during active disease.

This clone was detected a few times. The CDR3 DNA follows: TGTGCCAGCAGTGAAGAACAACCTTCGAACAATCAGCCCCAGCATTTT. It yields the protein CASSEEQPSNNQPQHF. The rearrangement uses TRBV2 and TRBJ1-5; no firm D call. Germline CDR1 SNHLY, CDR2 FYNNEI. CDR3 length: 16 residues. V was pared by 1 base and J by 3 bases, with 13 bases between. The full variable domain, its missing parts supplied by reference TRBV2 and TRBJ1-5, is EPEVTQTPSHQVTQMGQEVILRCVPISNHLYFYWYRQILGQKVEFLVSFYNNEISEKSEIFDDQFSVERPDGSNFTLKIRSTKLEDSAMYFCASSEEQPSNNQPQHFGDGTRLSIL.

The chain is built from TRBV4-1 and TRBJ2-1; 7 nucleotides agree with TRBD2. Germline assignment: CDR1 MGHRA and CDR2 YSYEKL. The CDR3 totals 15 residues. With V trimmed by 0 bases and J by 6 bases, 5 bases remained unmatched. For the CDR3, the DNA is TGCGCCAGCAGCCAAGATGGCGGGAGAGGCAATGAGCAGTTCTTC. Its translation: CASSQDGGRGNEQFF.

The chain is built from TRBV12-3 or TRBV12-4 and TRBJ2-7; 10 bases align to TRBD1. After removal of 5 bases from V and 6 bases from J, the junction contained 4 bases not matched to a gene. This CDR3 has 13 amino acids. The chain's CDR3 is CASSIGTGVEQYF. The CDR3 nucleotides are TGTGCCAGCAGTATCGGGACAGGGGTCGAGCAGTACTTC.

This chain uses TRBV10-3 with TRBJ2-3; D is unclear. This CDR3 has 13 amino acids. CDR1 ENHRY and CDR2 SYGVKD come from the germline V gene. Trimming removed 6 bases from V and 6 bases from J, with 13 bases in between. In DNA form, the CDR3 reads TGTGCCATCAGCGGCGCTAGACTCGATACGCAGTATTTT. It specifies CAISGARLDTQYF.

The J gene is TRBJ2-7, the V gene TRBV6-6, with TRBD1 matching over 7 bases. CDR1 is MNHNY and CDR2 is SVGAGI in the germline V gene (reference sequence). This CDR3 has 14 amino acids. The junction had 9 bases not matched to a gene; V was cut back by 5 bases and J by 5 bases. CDR3 nucleotides: TGTGCCAGCAGTCGACCTTCCCAGGGGGACGAGCAGTACTTC. Translating it yields CASSRPSQGDEQYF.

The chain employs TRBV15 and TRBJ2-1; 9 nucleotides match TRBD2. Germline V CDR1 and CDR2: LNHNV, YYDKDF (reference sequence). The CDR3 sequence is 17 residues long. Trimming at V came to 6 bases and at J to 2 bases, leaving 11 bases not matched to a gene. In DNA form, the CDR3 reads TGTGCCACCAGGCTAGCGGGACGACGAAAAACCTACAATGAGCAGTTCTTC. This codes for CATRLAGRRKTYNEQFF.

This chain joins TRBV2 and TRBJ2-2, with unresolved D. Germline lookup yields CDR1 SNHLY and CDR2 FYNNEI. This CDR3 has 14 residues. Trimming cost V 6 bases and J 0 bases, with 8 bases left between them. CDR3 residues: CASSYTANTGELFF. CDR3 in DNA: TGTGCCAGCAGCTACACAGCGAACACCGGGGAGCTGTTTTTT.

This chain connects TRBV20-1 to TRBJ1-1; TRBD1 matches 7 bases. The CDR3 consists of 11 residues. The germline gives CDR1 DFQATT, CDR2 SNEGSKA (reference sequence). Trimming took 1 base from V and 10 from J; bases not matched to a gene: 3. The CDR3 coding sequence is TGCAGTGCTAGAGTGACAGGGAGAGCTTTCTTT. Its protein is CSARVTGRAFF.

The chain has TRBV19 and TRBJ2-1; tentatively, D is TRBD2 (6 bases). V lost 7 bases and J lost 3, with 13 bases in between. The CDR3 has 14 amino acids. The germline V gene has CDR1 LNHDA and CDR2 SQIVND (reference sequence). In nucleotides, the CDR3 is TGTGCCAGTACCTCCGGGACTTACTACAATGAGCAGTTCTTC. It translates to CASTSGTYYNEQFF.

This sequence joins TRBV29-1 and TRBJ2-3; TRBD2 matches 7 bases. Germline CDR1 SQVTM, CDR2 ANQGSEA. V trimming: 2 bases; J trimming: 7 bases; junction bases outside the gene matches: 9. The CDR3 runs to 14 residues. CDR3 coding DNA: TGCAGCGTTGAATCGCCGGTGGGAGGGAATACGCAGTATTTT. Residues: CSVESPVGGNTQYF.

The chain is built from TRBV6-5 and TRBJ1-6, with D tentatively TRBD1 (5 bases). CDR1 is MNHEY and CDR2 is SVGAGI in the germline V gene. The CDR3 has 16 amino acids. V was shortened by 0 bases and J by 11 bases, with 17 bases between the two germline ends. The CDR3 DNA reads TGTGCCAGCAGTTACTCCCGATTGGGGGGTTTTACACCCCTCCACTTT. Encoded protein: CASSYSRLGGFTPLHF.

The J gene is TRBJ1-5, the V gene TRBV6-6; 8 bases are shared with TRBD1. Germline V gene data show CDR1 as MNHNY and CDR2 as SVGAGI (reference sequence). The CDR3 extends over 21 amino acids. The J segment lost 2 bases and the V segment lost 5 bases, leaving 23 bases of the junction unmatched. CDR3 protein: CASSQQHRDRFRRGRNQPQHF. The CDR3 DNA reads as TGTGCCAGCAGTCAACAGCACCGGGACAGGTTTCGTAGGGGTCGCAATCAGCCCCAGCATTTT.

The CDR3 spells CASSEWQGVPEAFF. CDR3 in DNA: TGCGCCAGCAGTGAGTGGCAGGGGGTTCCTGAAGCTTTCTTT. This chain joins TRBV10-2 and TRBJ1-1; TRBD1 aligns across 7 bases. The V gene's germline CDR1 is WSHSY and CDR2 SAAADI. V trimming: 1 base; J trimming: 6 bases; junction bases outside the gene matches: 5. The CDR3 runs 14 residues.

The sample holds a few counts of this clone. The V and J genes are TRBV11-2 and TRBJ2-3, with D uncertain. This CDR3 is 12 amino acids long. Trimming took 4 bases from V and 3 from J, leaving 5 bases between them. CDR1 and CDR2 from the germline V gene are SGHAT and FQNNGV. CDR3 sequence (DNA): TGTGCCAGCAGCTCCGGGACAGATACGCAGTATTTT. Residues: CASSSGTDTQYF.

The chain recombines TRBV11-2 with TRBJ1-2, with 9 bases identical to TRBD1. Germline CDR1 reads SGHAT; CDR2 reads FQNNGV. The CDR3 spans 15 residues. V lost 4 bases to trimming and J lost 7 bases; unmatched junction nucleotides: 10. The CDR3: CASSSSGQGRIGYTF. The CDR3 DNA sequence: TGTGCCAGCAGCTCCTCGGGACAGGGAAGGATTGGCTACACCTTC.

The CDR3 sequence is CASSLWTSGETGELFF. CDR3 DNA: TGTGCCAGCAGCTTGTGGACTAGCGGGGAGACCGGGGAGCTGTTTTTT. The rearrangement joins TRBV5-6 to TRBJ2-2; 12 bases match TRBD2. From germline, CDR1 is SGHDT and CDR2 YYEEEE. There are 16 residues in the CDR3. With V trimmed by 1 base and J by 5 bases, 3 bases remained unmatched. The full variable domain, in which reference TRBV5-6 and TRBJ2-2 provide the parts outside the CDR3, is DAGVTQSPTHLIKTRGQQVTLRCSPKSGHDTVSWYQQALGQGPQFIFQYYEEEERQRGNFPDRFSGHQFPNYSSELNVNALLLGDSALYLCASSLWTSGETGELFFGEGSRLTVL.